This T cell receptor beta chain was identified during a study of early T cells in non-severe SARS-CoV-2 infection. CDR1 is MNHEY, CDR2 SMNVEV, per germline (reference sequence). The CDR3 is made up of 17 amino acids. The V gene lost 5 bases and the J gene lost 0 bases, with 14 bases spanning the gap. Via MiXCR, TCRdb re-called the 5' RACE reads, giving one row per CDR3 protein. Of roughly 20,000 distinct CDR3 sequences listed, 4.8% are singletons. Specimen: whole blood. This clonotype was obtained from an adult who was a healthcare worker with PCR-confirmed SARS-CoV-2 infection or an uninfected control (not recorded which). The gene calls are TRBV27 and TRBJ2-6; no clear D gene. DNA of the CDR3: TGTGCCAGCAGTCAAAGGGTAGCCAGCTCTGGGGCCAACGTCCTGACTTTC. Protein sequence: CASSQRVASSGANVLTF.